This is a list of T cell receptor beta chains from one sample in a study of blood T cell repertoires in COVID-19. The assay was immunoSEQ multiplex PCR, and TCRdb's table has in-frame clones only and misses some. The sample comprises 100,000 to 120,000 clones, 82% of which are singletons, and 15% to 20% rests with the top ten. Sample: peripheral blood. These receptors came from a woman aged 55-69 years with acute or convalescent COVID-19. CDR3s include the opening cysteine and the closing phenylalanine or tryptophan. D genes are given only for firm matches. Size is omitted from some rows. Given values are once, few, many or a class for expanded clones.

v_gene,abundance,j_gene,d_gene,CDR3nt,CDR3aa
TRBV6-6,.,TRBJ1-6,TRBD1,TGTGCCAGCAGTAAAGGACAGGGAGGCTTTTCACCCCTCCACTTT,CASSKGQGGFSPLHF
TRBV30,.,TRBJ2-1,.,TGTGCCTGGAGGACTCCCCTCAGACAGTTCTTC,CAWRTPLRQFF
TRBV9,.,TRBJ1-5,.,TGTGCCAGCAGCGGGGACATATATTCGGATCAGCCCCAGCATTTT,CASSGDIYSDQPQHF
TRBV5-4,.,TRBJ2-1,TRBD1,TGTGCCAGCAGCGTAGGACAGGGCAGCCACAATGAGCAGTTCTTC,CASSVGQGSHNEQFF
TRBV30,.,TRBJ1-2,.,TGTGCCTGGAGTGTACGCGGGGGGCTGAGGTATGGCTACACCTTC,CAWSVRGGLRYGYTF
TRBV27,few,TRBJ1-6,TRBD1,TGTGCCAGCAGTTTATCCCCAGGGGGGTATTCACCCCTCCACTTT,CASSLSPGGYSPLHF
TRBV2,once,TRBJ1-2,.,TGTGCCAGCAGCGTGCAGACCTGGGGCGGCTACACCTTC,CASSVQTWGGYTF
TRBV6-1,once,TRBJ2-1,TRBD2,TGTGCCAGCAGTGAATGGACTAGCGGGGGGTACAATGAGCAGTTCTTC,CASSEWTSGGYNEQFF
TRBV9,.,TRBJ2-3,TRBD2,TGTGCCAGCAGCCCCGGGACTAGTAGGGTCGCAGATACGCAGTATTTT,CASSPGTSRVADTQYF
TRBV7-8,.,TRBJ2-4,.,TGTGCCAGCAGCCCAAACTCGCGTACTAGCATCTGGGGGGGCAAAGACCTAGCCAAAAACATTCAGTACTTC,CASSPNSRTSIWGGKDLAKNIQYF
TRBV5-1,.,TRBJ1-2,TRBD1,TGCGCCAGCAGGACCGGGACAGGGGTGAGCGGCTACACCTTC,CASRTGTGVSGYTF
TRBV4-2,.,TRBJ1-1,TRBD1,TGTGCCAGCAGCCCGGGACAGGGGACTGAAGCTTTCTTT,CASSPGQGTEAFF
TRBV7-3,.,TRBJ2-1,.,TGTGCCAGCAGCTCGCAGGGCAATGAGCAGTTCTTC,CASSSQGNEQFF
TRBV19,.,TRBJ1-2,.,TGTGCCAGTAGTATCGCAGGCGACGACTATGGCTACACCTTC,CASSIAGDDYGYTF
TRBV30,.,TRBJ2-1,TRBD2,TGTGCCTGGAGTGGGACTAGAGGTTCGGGAAGCTCCTACAATGAGCAGTTCTTC,CAWSGTRGSGSSYNEQFF
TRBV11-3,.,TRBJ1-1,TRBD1,TGTGCCAGCAGCCTAGAGGTTAGGCTGGGACAGAAAAACACTGAAGCTTTCTTT,CASSLEVRLGQKNTEAFF
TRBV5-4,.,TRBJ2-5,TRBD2,TGTGCCAGCAGCGAGGGAGGGTCACAAGAGACCCAGTACTTC,CASSEGGSQETQYF
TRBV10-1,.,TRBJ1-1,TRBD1,TGCGCCAGCAGCGCTTACAGGGGTGGCACTGAAGCTTTCTTT,CASSAYRGGTEAFF
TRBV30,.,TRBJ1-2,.,TGTGCCTGGAGTGTAATGGGAGCGGGCTACACCTTC,CAWSVMGAGYTF
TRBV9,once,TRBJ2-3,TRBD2,TGTGCCAGCAGCGTAGTGGCTAGCGGGGGCCCTAGCACAGATACGCAGTATTTT,CASSVVASGGPSTDTQYF
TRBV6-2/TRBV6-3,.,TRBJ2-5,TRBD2,TGTGCCAGCAGTTACCCCTTAGGCGGGGGGGTGAAAGAGACCCAGTACTTC,CASSYPLGGGVKETQYF
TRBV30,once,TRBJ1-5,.,TGTGCCTGGACTCAAAGTAGTAACAATCAGCCCCAGCATTTT,CAWTQSSNNQPQHF
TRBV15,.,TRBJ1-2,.,TGTGCCACCAGCAGAGATCGTTATGGCTACACCTTC,CATSRDRYGYTF
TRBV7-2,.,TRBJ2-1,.,TGTGCCAGCAGCTTAGGACTCTTGAATGAGCAGTTCTTC,CASSLGLLNEQFF
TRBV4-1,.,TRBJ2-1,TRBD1,TGCGCCAGCAGCCTGCACAGGGGCAGCTCCTACAATGAGCAGTTCTTC,CASSLHRGSSYNEQFF
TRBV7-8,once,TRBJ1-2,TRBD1,TGTGCCAGCAGCCCGACGTTCTGGGACAGGGAATATCGGGGCTACACCTTC,CASSPTFWDREYRGYTF
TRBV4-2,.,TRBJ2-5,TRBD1,TGTGCCAGCAGCCAAGAAGTGGGGACAGGGTTGAAGACCCAGTACTTC,CASSQEVGTGLKTQYF
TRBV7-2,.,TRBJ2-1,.,TGTGCCAGCAGCTTAGAGCCCCCTCGGGAGCAGTTCTTC,CASSLEPPREQFF
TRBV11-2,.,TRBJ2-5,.,TGTGCCAGCAGCAGCCTAGACGGTAGACAAGAGACCCAGTACTTC,CASSSLDGRQETQYF
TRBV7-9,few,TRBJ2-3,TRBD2,TGTGCCAGCAGCTTACCGGTGGGCCTAGCGGGGGCCTACACAGATACGCAGTATTTT,CASSLPVGLAGAYTDTQYF
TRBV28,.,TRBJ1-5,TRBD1,TGTGCCAGCAGCAACGCAGGGGGCGGCAATCAGCCCCAGCATTTT,CASSNAGGGNQPQHF
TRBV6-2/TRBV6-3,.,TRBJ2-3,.,TGTGCCAGCAGTTACCCCCTTGGAGGAGGCACAGATACGCAGTATTTT,CASSYPLGGGTDTQYF